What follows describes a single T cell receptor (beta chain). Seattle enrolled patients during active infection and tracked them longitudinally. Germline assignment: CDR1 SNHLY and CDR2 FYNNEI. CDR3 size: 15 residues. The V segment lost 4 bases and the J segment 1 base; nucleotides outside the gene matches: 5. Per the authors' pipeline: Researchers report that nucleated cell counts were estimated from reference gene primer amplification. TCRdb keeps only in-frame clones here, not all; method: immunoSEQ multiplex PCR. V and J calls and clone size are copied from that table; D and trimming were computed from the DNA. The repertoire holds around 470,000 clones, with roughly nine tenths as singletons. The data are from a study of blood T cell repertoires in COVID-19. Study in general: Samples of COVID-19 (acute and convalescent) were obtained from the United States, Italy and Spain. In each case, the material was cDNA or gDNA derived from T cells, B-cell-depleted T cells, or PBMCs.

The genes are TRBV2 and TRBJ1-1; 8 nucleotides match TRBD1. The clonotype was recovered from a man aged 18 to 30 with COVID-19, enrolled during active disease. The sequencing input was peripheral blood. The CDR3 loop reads CASSGQGRKNTEAFF. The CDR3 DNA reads TGTGCCAGCAGTGGACAGGGGAGAAAGAACACTGAAGCTTTCTTT. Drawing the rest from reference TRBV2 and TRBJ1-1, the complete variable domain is EPEVTQTPSHQVTQMGQEVILRCVPISNHLYFYWYRQILGQKVEFLVSFYNNEISEKSEIFDDQFSVERPDGSNFTLKIRSTKLEDSAMYFCASSGQGRKNTEAFFGQGTRLTVV.